The 3 T cell receptor beta chains in this list originate from one sample, sequenced in a study of beta chain features in type 1 diabetes. What these receptors recognize is not known. Expressed TCRB transcripts were sequenced after all isolated RNA was converted to cDNA. This table comes from immunoSEQ multiplex PCR, and its TCRdb copy is limited to in-frame clones, with some not included. This table has about 360,000 clones, 10% to 15% appearing once. Study-level points and caveats: Significant though moderate, a shortening of TCRB CDR3s appeared in all four CD4+ subsets of Type 1 diabetes patients.

The sequencing input was naive CD4+ T cells from blood. The receptor set was obtained from a woman between 18 and 29 years old with type 1 diabetes.

This sequence joins TRBV28 and TRBJ2-5, with D possibly matching TRBD1 (6 bases). CDR1 MDHEN and CDR2 SYDVKM come from the germline V gene. The CDR3 consists of 13 residues. V lost 7 bases, J lost 3 bases, and 12 bases lay in between. The CDR3 nucleotides read TGTGCCAGCATCTCAGGGGCCAAAGAGACCCAGTACTTC. Its protein is CASISGAKETQYF.

The gene calls are TRBV6-5 and TRBJ1-2, with D unclear. The germline V gene has CDR1 MNHEY and CDR2 SVGAGI. The CDR3 spans 14 residues. The V end was cut by 6 bases, the J end by 5 bases, with 16 bases between. CDR3 sequence (DNA): TGTGCCAGCAGAAGACACGAGCTATCGTATGGCTACACCTTC. Protein: CASRRHELSYGYTF.

This clone was observed a few times. The chain has TRBV7-9 and TRBJ2-1, with 8 bases identical to TRBD1. The germline CDR1 and CDR2 sequences are SEHNR and FQNEAQ (reference sequence). The trim removed 5 bases at V and 6 bases at J, leaving 9 bases unmatched. CDR3 size: 15 residues. CDR3 coding DNA: TGTGCCAGCAGCCCCAGAGGACAGGGAGGCAATGAGCAGTTCTTC. It translates to CASSPRGQGGNEQFF.